Included here is one TCR beta chain sequence, with context. Followed over time, Seattle patients had been enrolled while infection was active. Original data processing: From reference gene primer amplification, estimates of nucleated cell counts were derived. Sequenced by immunoSEQ multiplex PCR; TCRdb stores in-frame clones only, minus some. Clone size and the V and J calls come from that table; the DNA yielded D and trimming. The sample holds 300,000 to 400,000 clones, 88% seen once. These data originate in a study of blood T cell repertoires in COVID-19. Study background: Both acute and convalescent COVID-19 samples were obtained from the United States, Italy and Spain. T cells, B-cell-depleted T cells, or PBMCs supplied cDNA or gDNA.

Germline lookup yields CDR1 LGHDT and CDR2 YNNKEL (reference sequence). The CDR3 runs to 13 residues. Trimming took 6 bases from V and 1 from J, leaving 9 bases between them. V gene TRBV3-1 (or the pseudogene TRBV3-2) combines with J gene TRBJ1-1; D is unresolved. This receptor was obtained from a woman in her seventies with COVID-19, enrolled during active disease. Sequenced sample: peripheral blood. The CDR3 bases are TGTGCCAGCAGAAGCACCGAGAACACTGAAGCTTTCTTT. This sequence encodes CASRSTENTEAFF.